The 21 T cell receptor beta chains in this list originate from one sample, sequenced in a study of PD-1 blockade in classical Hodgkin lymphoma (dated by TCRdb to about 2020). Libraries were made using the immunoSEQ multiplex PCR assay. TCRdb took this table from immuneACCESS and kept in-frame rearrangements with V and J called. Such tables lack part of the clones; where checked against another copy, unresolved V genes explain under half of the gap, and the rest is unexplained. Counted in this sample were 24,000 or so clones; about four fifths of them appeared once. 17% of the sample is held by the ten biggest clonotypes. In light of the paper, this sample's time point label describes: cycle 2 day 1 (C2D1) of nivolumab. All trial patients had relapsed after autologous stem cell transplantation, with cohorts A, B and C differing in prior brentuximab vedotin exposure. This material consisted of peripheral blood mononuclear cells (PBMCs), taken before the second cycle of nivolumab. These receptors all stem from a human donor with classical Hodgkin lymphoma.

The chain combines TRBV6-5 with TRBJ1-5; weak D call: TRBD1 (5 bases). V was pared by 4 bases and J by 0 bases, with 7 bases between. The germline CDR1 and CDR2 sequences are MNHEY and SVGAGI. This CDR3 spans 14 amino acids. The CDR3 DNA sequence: TGTGCCAGCAGTTCGGGGGGTAGCAATCAGCCCCAGCATTTT. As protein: CASSSGGSNQPQHF.

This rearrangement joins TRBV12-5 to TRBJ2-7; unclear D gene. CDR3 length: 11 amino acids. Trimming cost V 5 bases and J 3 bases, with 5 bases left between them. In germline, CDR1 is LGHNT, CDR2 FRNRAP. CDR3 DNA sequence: TGTGCTAGTGGTCAAAACTACGAGCAGTACTTC. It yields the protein CASGQNYEQYF.

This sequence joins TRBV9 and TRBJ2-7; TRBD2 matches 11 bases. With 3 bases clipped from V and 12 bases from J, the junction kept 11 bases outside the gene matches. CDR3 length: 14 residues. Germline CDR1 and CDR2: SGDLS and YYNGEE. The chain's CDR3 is CASSGPGLAGKVYF. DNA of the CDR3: TGTGCCAGCAGCGGACCAGGACTAGCGGGTAAGGTGTACTTC.

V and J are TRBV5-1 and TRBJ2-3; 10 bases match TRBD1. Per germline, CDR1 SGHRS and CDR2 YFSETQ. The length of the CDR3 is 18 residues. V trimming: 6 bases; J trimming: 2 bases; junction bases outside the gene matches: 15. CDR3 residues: CASKTHSRQGATTDTQYF. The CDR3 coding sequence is TGCGCCAGCAAGACCCATAGCAGACAGGGGGCGACCACAGATACGCAGTATTTT.

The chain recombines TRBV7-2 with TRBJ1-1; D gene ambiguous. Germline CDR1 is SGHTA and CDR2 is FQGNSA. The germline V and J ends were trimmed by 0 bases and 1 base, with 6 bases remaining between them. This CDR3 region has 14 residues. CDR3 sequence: CASSLAARNTEAFF. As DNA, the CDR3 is TGTGCCAGCAGCTTAGCTGCCAGGAACACTGAAGCTTTCTTT.

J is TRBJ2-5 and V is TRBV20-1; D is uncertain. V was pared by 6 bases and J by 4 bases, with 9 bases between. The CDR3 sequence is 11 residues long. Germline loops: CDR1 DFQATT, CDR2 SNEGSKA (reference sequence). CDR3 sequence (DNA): TGCAGTGCGCGGACGGGAGAGACCCAGTACTTC. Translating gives CSARTGETQYF.

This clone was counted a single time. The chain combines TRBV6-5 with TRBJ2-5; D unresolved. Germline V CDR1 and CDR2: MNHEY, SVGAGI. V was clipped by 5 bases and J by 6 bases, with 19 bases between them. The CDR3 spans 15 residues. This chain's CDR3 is CASSTNPDSVQTQYF. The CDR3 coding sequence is TGTGCCAGCAGTACAAATCCGGATTCGGTGCAGACCCAGTACTTC.

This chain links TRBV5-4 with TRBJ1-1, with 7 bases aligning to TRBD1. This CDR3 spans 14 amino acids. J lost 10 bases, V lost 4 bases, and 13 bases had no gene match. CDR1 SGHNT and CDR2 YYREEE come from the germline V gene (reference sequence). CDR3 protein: CASSAPGQRRGAFF. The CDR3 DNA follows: TGTGCCAGCAGCGCGCCGGGACAGCGGAGGGGAGCTTTCTTT.

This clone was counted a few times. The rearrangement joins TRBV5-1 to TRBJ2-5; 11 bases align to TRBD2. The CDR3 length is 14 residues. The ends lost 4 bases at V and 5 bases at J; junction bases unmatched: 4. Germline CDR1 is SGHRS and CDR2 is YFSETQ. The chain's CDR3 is CASSLSGGAETQYF. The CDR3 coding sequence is TGCGCCAGCAGCCTTAGCGGGGGGGCGGAGACCCAGTACTTC. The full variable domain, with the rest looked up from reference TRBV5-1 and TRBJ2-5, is KAGVTQTPRYLIKTRGQQVTLSCSPISGHRSVSWYQQTPGQGLQFLFEYFSETQRNKGNFPGRFSGRQFSNSRSEMNVSTLELGDSALYLCASSLSGGAETQYFGPGTRLLVL.

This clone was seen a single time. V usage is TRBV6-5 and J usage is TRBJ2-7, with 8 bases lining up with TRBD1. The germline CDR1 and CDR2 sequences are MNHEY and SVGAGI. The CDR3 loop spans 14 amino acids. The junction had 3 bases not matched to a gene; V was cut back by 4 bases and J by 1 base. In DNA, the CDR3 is TGTGCCAGCAGTTTCGGACAGGGATCCTACGAGCAGTACTTC. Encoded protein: CASSFGQGSYEQYF.

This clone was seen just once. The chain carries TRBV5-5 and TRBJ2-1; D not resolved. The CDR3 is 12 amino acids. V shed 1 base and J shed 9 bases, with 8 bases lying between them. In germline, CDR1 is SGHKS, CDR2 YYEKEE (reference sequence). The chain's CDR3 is CASSLHLSEQFF. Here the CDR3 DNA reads TGTGCCAGCAGCTTGCACTTAAGTGAGCAGTTCTTC. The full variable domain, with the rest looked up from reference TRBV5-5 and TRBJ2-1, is DAGVTQSPTHLIKTRGQQVTLRCSPISGHKSVSWYQQVLGQGPQFIFQYYEKEERGRGNFPDRFSARQFPNYSSELNVNALLLGDSALYLCASSLHLSEQFFGPGTRLTVL.

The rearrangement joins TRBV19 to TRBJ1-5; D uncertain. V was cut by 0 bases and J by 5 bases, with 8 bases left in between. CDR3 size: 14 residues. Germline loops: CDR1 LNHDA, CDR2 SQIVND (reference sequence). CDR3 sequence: CASSIDSNDQPQHF. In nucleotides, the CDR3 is TGTGCCAGTAGTATAGACAGCAACGATCAGCCCCAGCATTTT.

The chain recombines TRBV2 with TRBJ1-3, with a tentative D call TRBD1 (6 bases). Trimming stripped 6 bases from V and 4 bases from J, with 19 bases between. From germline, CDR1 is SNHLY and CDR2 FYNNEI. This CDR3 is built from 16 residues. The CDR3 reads CASSIVANRVGNTIYF. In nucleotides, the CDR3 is TGTGCCAGCAGCATCGTCGCGAACAGGGTAGGAAACACCATATATTTT.

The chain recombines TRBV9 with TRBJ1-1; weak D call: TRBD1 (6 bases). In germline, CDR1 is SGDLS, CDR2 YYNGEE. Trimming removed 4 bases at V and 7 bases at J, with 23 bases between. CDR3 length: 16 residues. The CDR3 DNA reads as TGTGCCAGCAGCTTATCAATTACAGGGCCAATTGGTGAAGCTTTCTTT. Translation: CASSLSITGPIGEAFF.

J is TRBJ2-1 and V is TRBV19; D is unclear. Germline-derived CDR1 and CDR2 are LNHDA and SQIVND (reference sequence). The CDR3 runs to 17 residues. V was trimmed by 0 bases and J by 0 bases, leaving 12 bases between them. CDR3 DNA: TGTGCCAGTAGTATAGATCTTGGCCAGAGCTCCTACAATGAGCAGTTCTTC. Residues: CASSIDLGQSSYNEQFF.

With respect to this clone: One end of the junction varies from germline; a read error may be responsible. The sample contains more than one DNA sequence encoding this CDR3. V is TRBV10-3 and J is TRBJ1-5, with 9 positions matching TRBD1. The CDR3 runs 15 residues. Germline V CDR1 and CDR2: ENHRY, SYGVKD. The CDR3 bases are TGTGCCATCAGGGGACAGGGTGGTAGCAATCAGCCCCAACATTTT. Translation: CAIRGQGGSNQPQHF.

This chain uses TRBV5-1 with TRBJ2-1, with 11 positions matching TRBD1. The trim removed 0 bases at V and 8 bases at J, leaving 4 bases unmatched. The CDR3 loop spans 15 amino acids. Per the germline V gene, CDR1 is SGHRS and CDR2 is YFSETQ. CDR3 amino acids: CASSLGGQGAYEQFF. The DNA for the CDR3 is TGCGCCAGCAGCTTGGGTGGACAGGGGGCCTATGAGCAGTTCTTC.

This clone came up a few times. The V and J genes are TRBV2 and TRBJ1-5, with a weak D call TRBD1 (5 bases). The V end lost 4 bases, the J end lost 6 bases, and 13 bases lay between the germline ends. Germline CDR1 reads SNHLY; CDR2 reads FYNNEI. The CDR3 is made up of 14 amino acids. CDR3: CASSGKGFGQPQHF. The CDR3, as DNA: TGTGCCAGCAGTGGGAAGGGGTTCGGTCAGCCCCAGCATTTT.

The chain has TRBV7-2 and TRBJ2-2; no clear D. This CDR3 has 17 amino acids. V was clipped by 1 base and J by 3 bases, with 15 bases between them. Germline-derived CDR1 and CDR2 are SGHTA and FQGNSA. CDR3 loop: CASSLEGSLTYTGELFF. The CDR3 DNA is TGTGCCAGCAGCTTAGAGGGTAGCTTGACGTACACCGGGGAGCTGTTTTTT.

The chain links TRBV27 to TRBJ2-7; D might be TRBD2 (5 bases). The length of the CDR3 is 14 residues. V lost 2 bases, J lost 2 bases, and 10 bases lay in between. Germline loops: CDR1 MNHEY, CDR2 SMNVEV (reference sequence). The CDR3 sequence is CASSLRGKAYEQYF. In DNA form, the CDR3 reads TGTGCCAGCAGTTTACGAGGGAAGGCCTACGAGCAGTACTTC.

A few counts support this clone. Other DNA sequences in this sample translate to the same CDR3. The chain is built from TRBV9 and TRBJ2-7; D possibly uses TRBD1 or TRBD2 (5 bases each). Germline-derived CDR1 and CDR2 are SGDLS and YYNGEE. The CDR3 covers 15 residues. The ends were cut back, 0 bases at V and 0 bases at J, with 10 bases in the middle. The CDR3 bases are TGTGCCAGCAGCGTAGGAGGGGAGTTCTCCTACGAGCAGTACTTC. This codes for CASSVGGEFSYEQYF.